This TCR beta chain was profiled in a study of blood T cell repertoires in COVID-19. The sample holds one count of this clone. Produced via immunoSEQ multiplex PCR; TCRdb's table is partial and in-frame only. The sample carries 54,000 or so clones, over 70% recorded once. V gave up 2 bases and J gave up 4 bases, with 11 bases separating them. The germline CDR1 and CDR2 sequences are LNHDA and SQIVND (reference sequence). The CDR3 loop spans 14 amino acids. The clonotype comes from a human donor in a cohort sampled during active COVID-19. The chain joins TRBV19 to TRBJ1-1; D is ambiguous. What was sequenced was peripheral blood. CDR3 DNA: TGTGCCAGTAGTATACGGGAACAGAGCACTGAAGCTTTCTTT. Translating it yields CASSIREQSTEAFF. Based on the CDR3 plus reference TRBV19 and TRBJ1-1, the full variable domain is DGGITQSPKYLFRKEGQNVTLSCEQNLNHDAMYWYRQDPGQGLRLIYYSQIVNDFQKGDIAEGYSVSREKKESFPLTVTSAQKNPTAFYLCASSIREQSTEAFFGQGTRLTVV.